The following is a TCR beta chain sequence with its context. Its antigen is undetermined. In germline, CDR1 is MDHEN, CDR2 SYDVKM. The ends lost 3 bases at V and 5 bases at J; junction bases unmatched: 7. This CDR3 has 15 amino acids. The data were taken from a study of PD-1 blockade in classical Hodgkin lymphoma. About the study: Once every 2 weeks, patients received intravenous nivolumab at 3 mg/kg. Findings of the study overall: According to reports, newly diagnosed patients had lower baseline TCR diversity than healthy donors, and relapsed/refractory patients had lower baseline TCR diversity still. By C4D1, diversity of CD4+ TCRs had risen significantly, whereas that of CD8+ TCRs had not. Baseline diversity resembling that of newly diagnosed patients was seen in complete responders.

Exposure to brentuximab vedotin varied, and each patient had relapsed following autologous stem cell transplantation. Negative selection with magnets was how CD8+ T cells were isolated from the thawed PBMCs. The method was immunoSEQ multiplex PCR; TCRdb's version includes in-frame clones alone and lacks a portion of them. The data hold about 8,200 clones, with approximately 86% observed a single time. The rearrangement joins TRBV28 to TRBJ2-5, with 9 bases lining up with TRBD2. The source is a human donor with classical Hodgkin lymphoma. The sample consisted of CD8+ T cells from blood, taken at baseline. CDR3 region: CASSFLAGMEETQYF. The DNA of the CDR3 is TGTGCCAGCAGTTTCCTAGCGGGAATGGAGGAGACCCAGTACTTC.